This T cell receptor beta chain was sequenced in a study of cytomegalovirus exposure and HLA in healthy donors. The PCR ran on 60 Vbeta and 13 Jbeta primers. Using immunoSEQ multiplex PCR, the repertoire was profiled, and TCRdb retains in-frame clones only, with some absent. Of roughly 180,000 clones in the sample, around four fifths are singletons; the top ten hold approximately 1.5%. The donors (healthy individuals) were bone marrow donors. The specimen sequenced was PBMCs. The TCR comes from a man younger than 35 in good health and CMV-seronegative.

The CDR3 region is CASSPRDSPYEQYF. DNA for the CDR3: TGTGCCAGCAGTCCCCGGGACAGTCCCTACGAGCAGTACTTC. The gene calls are TRBV6-5 and TRBJ2-7; 7 bases are a match to TRBD1. Germline loops: CDR1 MNHEY, CDR2 SVGAGI. This CDR3 comprises 14 residues. V was pared by 5 bases and J by 2 bases, with 6 bases of the junction left unmatched.